This T cell receptor (beta chain) was documented in a study of T cell changes during pregnancy in multiple sclerosis. The germline V gene has CDR1 SNHLY and CDR2 FYNNEI. CDR3 length equals 17 residues. Unmatched junction bases numbered 20, after V lost 5 bases and J lost 8 bases. Data came from immunoSEQ multiplex PCR; TCRdb stores just in-frame clones and leaves some out. In the table there are 55,000 to 65,000 clones, under 95% of which are singletons. The chain links TRBV2 to TRBJ1-2; 7 bases align to TRBD1. The specimen was CD8+ T cells from peripheral blood mononuclear cells, collected in the third trimester of pregnancy. The TCR sequence derives from a female donor with multiple sclerosis, enrolled in a pregnancy study. CDR3 coding DNA: TGTGCCAGCAGTTATGAGCGGTCCGGGACAGAAAACAGAGGCTACACCTTC. Translation: CASSYERSGTENRGYTF.